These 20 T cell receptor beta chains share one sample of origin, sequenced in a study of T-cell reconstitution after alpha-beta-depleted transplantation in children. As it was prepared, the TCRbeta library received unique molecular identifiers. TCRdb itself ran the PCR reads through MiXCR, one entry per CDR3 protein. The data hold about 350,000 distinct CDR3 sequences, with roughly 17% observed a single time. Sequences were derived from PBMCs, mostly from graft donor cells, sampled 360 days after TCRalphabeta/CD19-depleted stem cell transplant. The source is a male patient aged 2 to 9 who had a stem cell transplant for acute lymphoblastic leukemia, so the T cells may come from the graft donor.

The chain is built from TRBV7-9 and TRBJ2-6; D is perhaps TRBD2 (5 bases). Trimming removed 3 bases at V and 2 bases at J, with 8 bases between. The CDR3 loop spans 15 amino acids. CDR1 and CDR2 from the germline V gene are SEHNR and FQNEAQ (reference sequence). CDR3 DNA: TGTGCCAGCAGCTTGGGAGTTGCTGGGGCCAACGTCCTGACTTTC. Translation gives CASSLGVAGANVLTF. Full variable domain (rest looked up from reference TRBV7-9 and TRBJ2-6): DTGVSQNPRHKITKRGQNVTFRCDPISEHNRLYWYRQTLGQGPEFLTYFQNEAQLEKSRLLSDRFSAERPKGSFSTLEIQRTEQGDSAMYLCASSLGVAGANVLTFGAGSRLTVL.

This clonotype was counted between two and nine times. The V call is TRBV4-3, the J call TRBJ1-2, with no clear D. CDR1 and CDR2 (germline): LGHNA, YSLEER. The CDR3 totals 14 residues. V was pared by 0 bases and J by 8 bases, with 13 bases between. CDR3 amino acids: CASSQEVRATGYTF. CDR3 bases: TGCGCCAGCAGCCAAGAAGTGAGGGCAACAGGCTACACCTTC.

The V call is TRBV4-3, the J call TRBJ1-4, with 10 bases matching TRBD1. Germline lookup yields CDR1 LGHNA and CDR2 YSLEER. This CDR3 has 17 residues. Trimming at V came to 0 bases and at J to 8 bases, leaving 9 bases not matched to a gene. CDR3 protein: CASSQDRDRGWGEKLFF. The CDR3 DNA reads TGCGCCAGCAGCCAAGATCGGGACAGGGGCTGGGGCGAAAAACTGTTTTTT.

The chain's CDR3 is CASSQERGGRVSEQFF. DNA for the CDR3: TGTGCCAGCAGCCAAGAAAGGGGCGGGAGAGTGAGTGAGCAGTTCTTC. The V call is TRBV3-1, the J call TRBJ2-1; 7 nucleotides align to TRBD2. Trimming at V came to 0 bases and at J to 9 bases, leaving 11 bases not matched to a gene. From germline, CDR1 is LGHDT and CDR2 YNNKEL (reference sequence). The CDR3 loop spans 16 amino acids.

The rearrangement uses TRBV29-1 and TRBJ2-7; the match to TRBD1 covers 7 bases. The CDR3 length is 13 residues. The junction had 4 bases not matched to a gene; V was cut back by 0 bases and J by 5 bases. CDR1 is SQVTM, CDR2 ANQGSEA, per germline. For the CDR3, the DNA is TGCAGCGTTGAAGACAGGGGGTTTCACGAGCAGTACTTC. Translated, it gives CSVEDRGFHEQYF.

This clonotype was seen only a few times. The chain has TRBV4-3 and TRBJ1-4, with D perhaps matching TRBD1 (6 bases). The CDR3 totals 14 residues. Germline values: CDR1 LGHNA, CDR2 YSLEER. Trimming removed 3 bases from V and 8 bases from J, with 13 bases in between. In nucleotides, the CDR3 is TGCGCCAGCAGCCAGCAACAGGGCCGGGAAAAACTGTTTTTT. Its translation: CASSQQQGREKLFF.

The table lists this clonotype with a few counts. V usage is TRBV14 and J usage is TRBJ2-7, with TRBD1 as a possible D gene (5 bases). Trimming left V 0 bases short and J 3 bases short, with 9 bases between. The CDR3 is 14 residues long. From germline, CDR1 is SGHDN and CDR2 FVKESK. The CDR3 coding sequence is TGTGCCAGCAGCCAAGAACTGGGGCACTACGAGCAGTACTTC. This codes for CASSQELGHYEQYF.

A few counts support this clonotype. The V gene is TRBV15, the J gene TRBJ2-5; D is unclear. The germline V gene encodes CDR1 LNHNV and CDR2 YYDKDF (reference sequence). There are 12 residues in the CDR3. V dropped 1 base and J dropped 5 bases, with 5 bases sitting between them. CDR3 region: CATSRVKETQYF. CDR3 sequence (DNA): TGTGCCACCAGCAGAGTAAAGGAGACCCAGTACTTC. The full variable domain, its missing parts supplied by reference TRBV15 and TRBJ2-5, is DAMVIQNPRYQVTQFGKPVTLSCSQTLNHNVMYWYQQKSSQAPKLLFHYYDKDFNNEADTPDNFQSRRPNTSFCFLDIRSPGLGDTAMYLCATSRVKETQYFGPGTRLLVL.

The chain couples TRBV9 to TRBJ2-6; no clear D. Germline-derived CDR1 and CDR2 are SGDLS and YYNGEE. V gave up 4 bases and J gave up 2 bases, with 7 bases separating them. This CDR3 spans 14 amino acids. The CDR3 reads CASSPEPGANVLTF. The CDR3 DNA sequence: TGTGCCAGCAGCCCGGAACCTGGGGCCAACGTCCTGACTTTC.

CDR3: CASSSPLTQYF. In nucleotides, the CDR3 is TGTGCCAGCAGCTCCCCCCTCACGCAGTATTTT. This chain connects TRBV7-2 to TRBJ2-3; D is unclear. The CDR3 has 11 amino acids. V lost 4 bases to trimming and J lost 9 bases, with 8 bases between them. CDR1 and CDR2 (germline): SGHTA, FQGNSA.

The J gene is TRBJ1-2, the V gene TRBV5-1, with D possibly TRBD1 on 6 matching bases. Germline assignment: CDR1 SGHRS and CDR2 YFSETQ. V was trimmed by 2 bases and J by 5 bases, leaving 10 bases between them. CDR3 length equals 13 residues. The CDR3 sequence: CASSFQQGYGYTF. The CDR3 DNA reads TGCGCCAGCAGCTTTCAACAGGGTTATGGCTACACCTTC. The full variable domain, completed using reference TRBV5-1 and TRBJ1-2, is KAGVTQTPRYLIKTRGQQVTLSCSPISGHRSVSWYQQTPGQGLQFLFEYFSETQRNKGNFPGRFSGRQFSNSRSEMNVSTLELGDSALYLCASSFQQGYGYTFGSGTRLTVV.

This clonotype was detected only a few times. The CDR3 nucleotides are TGTGCCAGCAGTTACCGCGGGACAGGGGCCCGCAATGAGCAGTTCTTC. It specifies CASSYRGTGARNEQFF. The rearrangement joins TRBV6-5 to TRBJ2-1, with TRBD1 matching over 10 bases. The CDR3 covers 16 residues. The junction had 7 bases not matched to a gene; V was cut back by 2 bases and J by 6 bases. In germline, CDR1 is MNHEY, CDR2 SVGAGI.

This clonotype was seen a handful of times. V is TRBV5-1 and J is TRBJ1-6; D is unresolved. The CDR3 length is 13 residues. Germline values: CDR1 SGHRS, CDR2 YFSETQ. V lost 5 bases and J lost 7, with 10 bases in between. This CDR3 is CASRETENSPLHF. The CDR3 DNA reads TGCGCCAGCAGAGAGACCGAGAATTCACCCCTCCACTTT. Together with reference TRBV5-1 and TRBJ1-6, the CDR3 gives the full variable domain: KAGVTQTPRYLIKTRGQQVTLSCSPISGHRSVSWYQQTPGQGLQFLFEYFSETQRNKGNFPGRFSGRQFSNSRSEMNVSTLELGDSALYLCASRETENSPLHFGNGTRLTVT.

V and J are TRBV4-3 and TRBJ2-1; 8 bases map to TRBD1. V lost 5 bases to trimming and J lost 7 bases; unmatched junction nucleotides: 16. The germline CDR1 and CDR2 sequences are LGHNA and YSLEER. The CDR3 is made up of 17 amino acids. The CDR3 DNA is TGCGCCAGCAGCAAAAAACCCGGGACAGGCGAACTTAATGAGCAGTTCTTC. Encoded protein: CASSKKPGTGELNEQFF.

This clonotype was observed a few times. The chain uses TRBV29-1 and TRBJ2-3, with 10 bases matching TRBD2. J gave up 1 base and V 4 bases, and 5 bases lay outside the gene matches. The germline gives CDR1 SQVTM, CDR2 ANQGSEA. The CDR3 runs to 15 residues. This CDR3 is CSVVLGTSGTDTQYF. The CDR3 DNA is TGCAGCGTTGTCCTAGGGACTAGCGGCACAGATACGCAGTATTTT.

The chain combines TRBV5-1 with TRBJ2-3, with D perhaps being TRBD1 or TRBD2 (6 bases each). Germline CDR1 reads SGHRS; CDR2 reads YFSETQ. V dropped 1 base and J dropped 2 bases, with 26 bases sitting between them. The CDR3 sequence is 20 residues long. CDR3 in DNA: TGCGCCAGCAGCTTGCATAGACGCGAGGGGGGCCTAATTTCCACAGATACGCAGTATTTT. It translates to CASSLHRREGGLISTDTQYF.

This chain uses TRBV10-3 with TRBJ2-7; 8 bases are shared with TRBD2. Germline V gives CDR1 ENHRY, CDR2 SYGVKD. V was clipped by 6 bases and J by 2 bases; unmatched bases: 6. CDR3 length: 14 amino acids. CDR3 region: CAISTGLGTYEQYF. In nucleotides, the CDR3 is TGTGCCATCAGCACGGGACTAGGCACCTACGAGCAGTACTTC.

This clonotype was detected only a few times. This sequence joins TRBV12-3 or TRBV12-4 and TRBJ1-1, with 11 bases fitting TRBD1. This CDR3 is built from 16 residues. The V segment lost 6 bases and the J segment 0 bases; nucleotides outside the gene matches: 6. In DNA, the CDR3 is TGTGCCAGCAGGATGGGACAGGGGGTCATGAACACTGAAGCTTTCTTT. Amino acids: CASRMGQGVMNTEAFF.

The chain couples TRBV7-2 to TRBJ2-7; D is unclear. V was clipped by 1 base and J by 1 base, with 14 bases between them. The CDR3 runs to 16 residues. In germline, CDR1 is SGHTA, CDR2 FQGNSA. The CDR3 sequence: CASSLEGVGRSYEQYF. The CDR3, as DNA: TGTGCCAGCAGCTTAGAAGGTGTGGGCAGGTCCTACGAGCAGTACTTC.

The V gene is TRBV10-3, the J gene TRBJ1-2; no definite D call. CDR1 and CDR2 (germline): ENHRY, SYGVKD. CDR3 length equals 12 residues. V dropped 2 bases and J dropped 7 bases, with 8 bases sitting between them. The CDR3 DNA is TGTGCCATCAGTGAGGGGAATACTGGCTACACCTTC. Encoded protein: CAISEGNTGYTF.